A single count supports the clone carrying this TCR beta chain. These data belong to a study of blood T cells in healthy people across ages. Trimming took 5 bases from V and 5 from J, leaving 12 bases between them. CDR1 and CDR2 (germline): LNHDA, SQIVND (reference sequence). The CDR3 runs 13 residues. A second PCR of 7 to 11 cycles used a sample-barcoded 5' primer and a J-beta primer mix. TCRdb fed the 5' RACE reads into MiXCR, producing one record per CDR3 protein. This table holds about 2 million distinct CDR3 sequences, about 50% found once. What was sequenced was blood. The sequence was collected from a woman in her thirties or forties in good health. The chain has TRBV19 and TRBJ2-5; no firm D call. This CDR3 is CASSVKGWETQYF. The CDR3 nucleotides read TGTGCCAGTAGTGTTAAAGGGTGGGAGACCCAGTACTTC.